One TCR beta chain is described in this entry. Its target is unknown. PCR amplification relied on 60 Vbeta primers (plus 13 Jbeta primers). The data were produced by immunoSEQ multiplex PCR, yet TCRdb's version contains in-frame clones alone and is incomplete. Of approximately 91,000 clones in the sample, around 60% were seen once. The source of the sample is a study of cytomegalovirus exposure and HLA in healthy donors. Study-wide points: In a later analysis, V- and J-gene trimming of beta chains associated with a DCLRE1C missense variant, replicated independently. Data from an earlier analysis indicated that most TCR beta V segments were productive either about 87% or about 30% of the time. TCR beta sequences reportedly predicted the HLA-A and HLA-B alleles of most subjects accurately. Listed as cytomegalovirus-associated were 164 TCR beta chains.

The CDR3 spans 15 residues. V lost 1 base to trimming and J lost 0 bases, with 7 bases between them. Germline V CDR1 and CDR2: SEHNR, FQNEAQ (reference sequence). The V and J genes are TRBV7-9 and TRBJ2-1; the D gene is possibly TRBD2 (5 bases). The source of this sequence is a human donor in good health. Specimen: PBMCs. CDR3 coding DNA: TGTGCCAGCAGCTTAGATGGGAGCTCCTACAATGAGCAGTTCTTC. Amino acid sequence: CASSLDGSSYNEQFF.